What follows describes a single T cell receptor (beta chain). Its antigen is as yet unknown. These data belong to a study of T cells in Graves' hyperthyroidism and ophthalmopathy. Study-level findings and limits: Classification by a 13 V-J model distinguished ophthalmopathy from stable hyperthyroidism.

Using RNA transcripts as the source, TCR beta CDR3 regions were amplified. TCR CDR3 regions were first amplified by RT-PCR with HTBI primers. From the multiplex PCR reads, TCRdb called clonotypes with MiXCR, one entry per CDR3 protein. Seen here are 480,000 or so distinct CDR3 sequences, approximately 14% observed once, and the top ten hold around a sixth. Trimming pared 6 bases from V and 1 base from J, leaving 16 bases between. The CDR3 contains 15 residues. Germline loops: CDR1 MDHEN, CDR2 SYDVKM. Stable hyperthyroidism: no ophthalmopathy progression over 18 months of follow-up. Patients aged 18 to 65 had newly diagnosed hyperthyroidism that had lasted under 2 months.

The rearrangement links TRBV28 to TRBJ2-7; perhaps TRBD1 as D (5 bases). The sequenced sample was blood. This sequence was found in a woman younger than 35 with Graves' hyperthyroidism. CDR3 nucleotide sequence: TGTGCCAGCAGCGTTACAGGCGCATCATCCTACGAGCAGTACTTC. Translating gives CASSVTGASSYEQYF.